This section outlines one TCR beta chain sequence together with its context. Its antigen is not known. This entry is derived from a study of OX40 agonist ivuxolimab in advanced cancers. The overall study: Earlier treatment with anti-PD-1, anti-PD-L1 or anti-CTLA-4 was permitted, and roughly 40% had received some.

General study points: At 0.1 to 3.0 mg/kg, CD4+ and CD8+ blood T cells expanded clonally by week 6. The expanded peripheral T cells' antigen specificity was not determined.

V was pared by 2 bases and J by 0 bases, with 11 bases between. From germline, CDR1 is SGHDT and CDR2 YYEEEE. The CDR3 covers 15 residues. Collection of blood occurred at baseline, at cycle 4 day 1, and at cycle 7 day 1. Profiling relied on immunoSEQ multiplex PCR, and the TCRdb table lists in-frame clones only, not all of them. Among about 96,000 clones listed, about 92% were seen once. The chain links TRBV5-6 to TRBJ1-2; D not resolved. The material was CD4+ or CD8+ T cells sorted from blood, obtained in a trial of the OX40 agonist ivuxolimab. This clonotype was obtained from an adult with an advanced solid tumor such as melanoma, head and neck, liver or kidney cancer. CDR3 sequence (DNA): TGTGCCAGCAGCTTAGGGCCGGTAGCTAACTATGGCTACACCTTC. It specifies CASSLGPVANYGYTF.